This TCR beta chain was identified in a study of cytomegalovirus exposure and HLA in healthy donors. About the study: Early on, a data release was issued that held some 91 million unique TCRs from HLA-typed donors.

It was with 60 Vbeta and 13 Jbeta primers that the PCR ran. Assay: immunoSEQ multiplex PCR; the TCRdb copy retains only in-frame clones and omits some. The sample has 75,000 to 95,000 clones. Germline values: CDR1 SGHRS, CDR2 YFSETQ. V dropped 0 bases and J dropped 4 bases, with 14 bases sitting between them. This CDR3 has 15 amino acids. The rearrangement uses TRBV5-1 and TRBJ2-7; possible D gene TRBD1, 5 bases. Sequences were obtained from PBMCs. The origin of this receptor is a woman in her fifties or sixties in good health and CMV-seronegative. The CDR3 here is CASSLEGPGKYEQYF. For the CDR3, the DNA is TGCGCCAGCAGCTTGGAAGGCCCAGGGAAATACGAGCAGTACTTC.